Presented here are 8 T cell receptor beta chains from one specimen sequenced in a study of response to subunit inactivated influenza vaccine. TCRdb passed the RT-PCR reads through MiXCR, listing each CDR3 protein once. The data contain a few hundred thousand distinct CDR3 sequences, 22% of them singletons. This sample comprised PBMCs from blood, obtained 21 months after vaccination. These receptors were collected from a man between 45 and 75 years old who received an inactivated influenza vaccine.

The CDR3 protein is CASSLMTGTVNTEAFF. The CDR3 DNA follows: TGCGCCAGCAGCCTGATGACCGGGACGGTGAACACTGAAGCTTTCTTT. The chain uses TRBV4-1 and TRBJ1-1; perhaps TRBD1 as D (5 bases). Between the trimmed V and J ends, which lost 4 bases and 0 bases, there was a span of 15 bases. The germline V gene has CDR1 MGHRA and CDR2 YSYEKL. This CDR3 has 16 amino acids.

This sequence joins TRBV6-2 or TRBV6-3 and TRBJ2-3, with D unresolved. Germline CDR1 reads MNHEY; CDR2 reads SVGEGT. The V and J ends lost 5 bases and 5 bases respectively, with 20 bases between them. The CDR3 loop spans 16 amino acids. CDR3 amino acids: CASSPLIGRRQDTQYF. Here the CDR3 DNA reads TGTGCCAGCAGTCCCCTGATAGGAAGAAGGCAAGATACGCAGTATTTT.

V and J are TRBV28 and TRBJ1-1; D is undetermined. Germline V gene sequence: CDR1 MDHEN, CDR2 SYDVKM. This CDR3 has 12 amino acids. V was clipped by 5 bases and J by 5 bases, with 9 bases between them. The chain's CDR3 is CASSSSATEAFF. The CDR3 DNA reads as TGTGCCAGCAGTAGCTCCGCGACTGAAGCTTTCTTT.

The CDR3 bases are TGTGCCAGCAGCGTAGCCCCCGGACAGGGGAATGAAAAACTGTTTTTT. As protein: CASSVAPGQGNEKLFF. This sequence joins TRBV9 and TRBJ1-4; the match to TRBD1 covers 9 bases. The V gene end was trimmed by 0 bases and the J gene end by 5 bases; junction bases not matched to a gene: 5. Germline CDR1 and CDR2: SGDLS and YYNGEE. The CDR3 runs to 16 residues.

This chain connects TRBV6-2 or TRBV6-3 to TRBJ2-1; D gene uncertain. Between the trimmed V and J ends, which lost 6 bases and 0 bases, there was a span of 9 bases. The CDR3 runs 14 residues. Germline values: CDR1 MNHEY, CDR2 SVGEGT. CDR3 protein: CASSRALSYNEQFF. As DNA, the CDR3 is TGTGCCAGCAGCCGGGCTCTCTCCTACAATGAGCAGTTCTTC.

J is TRBJ1-2 and V is TRBV2, with D possibly matching TRBD1 (6 bases). Trimming shortened V by 7 bases and J by 6 bases, and 12 bases separated the two germline ends. This CDR3 spans 12 amino acids. Germline V gene sequence: CDR1 SNHLY, CDR2 FYNNEI. CDR3 in DNA: TGTGCCAGCAATGTGGCAGGGGATGGCTACACCTTC. It translates to CASNVAGDGYTF.

This clonotype turned up a few times. The rearrangement links TRBV13 to TRBJ1-4; D not certain. In germline, CDR1 is PRHDT, CDR2 FYEKMQ (reference sequence). This CDR3 region has 13 residues. Trimming shortened V by 5 bases and J by 5 bases, and 9 bases separated the two germline ends. CDR3 sequence (DNA): TGTGCCAGCAGCGTCCGAGGCAATGAAAAACTGTTTTTT. Its translation is CASSVRGNEKLFF.

The V call is TRBV4-3, the J call TRBJ2-1; unclear D gene. With 0 bases removed from V and 7 bases from J, the gap between germline ends came to 4 bases. In germline, CDR1 is LGHNA, CDR2 YSLEER. The CDR3 consists of 12 residues. CDR3 protein: CASSQDWNEQFF. In nucleotides, the CDR3 is TGCGCCAGCAGCCAAGATTGGAATGAGCAGTTCTTC.